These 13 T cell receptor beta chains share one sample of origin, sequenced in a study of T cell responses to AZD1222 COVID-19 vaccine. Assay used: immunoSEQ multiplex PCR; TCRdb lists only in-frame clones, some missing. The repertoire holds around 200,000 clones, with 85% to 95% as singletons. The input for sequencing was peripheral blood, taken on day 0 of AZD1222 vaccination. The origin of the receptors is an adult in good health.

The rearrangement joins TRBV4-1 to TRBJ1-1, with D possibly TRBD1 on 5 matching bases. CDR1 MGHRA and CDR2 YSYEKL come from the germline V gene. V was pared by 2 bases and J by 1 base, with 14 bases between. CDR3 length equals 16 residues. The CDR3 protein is CASSQSRDLPNTEAFF. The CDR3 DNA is TGCGCCAGCAGCCAATCCCGGGACCTCCCGAACACTGAAGCTTTCTTT.

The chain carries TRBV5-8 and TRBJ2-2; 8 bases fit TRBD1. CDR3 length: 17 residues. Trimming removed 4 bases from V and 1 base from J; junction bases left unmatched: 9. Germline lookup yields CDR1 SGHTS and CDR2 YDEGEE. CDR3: CASSTLWDRMNTGELFF. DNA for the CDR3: TGTGCCAGCAGCACCTTGTGGGACAGGATGAACACCGGGGAGCTGTTTTTT.

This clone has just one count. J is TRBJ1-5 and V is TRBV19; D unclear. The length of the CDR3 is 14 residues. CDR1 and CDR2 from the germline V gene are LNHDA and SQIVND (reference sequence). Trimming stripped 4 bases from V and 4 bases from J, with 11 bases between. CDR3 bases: TGTGCCAGTAGTAGAGCGGGAAGTAATCAGCCCCAGCATTTT. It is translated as CASSRAGSNQPQHF.

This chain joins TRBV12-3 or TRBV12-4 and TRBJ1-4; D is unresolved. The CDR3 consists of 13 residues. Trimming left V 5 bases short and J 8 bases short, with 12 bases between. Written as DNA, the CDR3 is TGTGCCAGCAGTGAGGCCCAGAAAGAAAAACTGTTTTTT. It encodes CASSEAQKEKLFF.

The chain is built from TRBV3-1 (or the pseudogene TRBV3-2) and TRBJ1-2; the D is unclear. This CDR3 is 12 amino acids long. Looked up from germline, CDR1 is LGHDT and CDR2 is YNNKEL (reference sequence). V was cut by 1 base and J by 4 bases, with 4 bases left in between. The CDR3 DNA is TGTGCCAGCAGCCAAGCCACCTATGGCTACACCTTC. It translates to CASSQATYGYTF.

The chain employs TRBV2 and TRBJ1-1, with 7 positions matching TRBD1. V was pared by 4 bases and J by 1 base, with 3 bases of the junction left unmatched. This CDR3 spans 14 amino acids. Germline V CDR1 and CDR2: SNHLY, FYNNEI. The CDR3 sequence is CASSGDRENTEAFF. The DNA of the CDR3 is TGTGCCAGCAGTGGTGACAGGGAGAACACTGAAGCTTTCTTT.

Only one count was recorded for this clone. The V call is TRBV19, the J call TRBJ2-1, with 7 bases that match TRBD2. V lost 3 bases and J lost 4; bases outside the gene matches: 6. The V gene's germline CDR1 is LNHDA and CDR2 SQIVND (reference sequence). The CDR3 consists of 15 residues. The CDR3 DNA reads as TGTGCCAGTAGTATTGTGCGCGGGAGATACAATGAGCAGTTCTTC. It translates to CASSIVRGRYNEQFF.

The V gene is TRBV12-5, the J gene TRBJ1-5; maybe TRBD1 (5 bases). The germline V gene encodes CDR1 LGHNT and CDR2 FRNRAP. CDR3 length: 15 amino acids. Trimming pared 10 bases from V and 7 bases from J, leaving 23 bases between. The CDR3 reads CAMPRGGGIMQPQHF. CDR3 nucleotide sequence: TGTGCTATGCCTCGGGGGGGAGGGATTATGCAGCCCCAGCATTTT.

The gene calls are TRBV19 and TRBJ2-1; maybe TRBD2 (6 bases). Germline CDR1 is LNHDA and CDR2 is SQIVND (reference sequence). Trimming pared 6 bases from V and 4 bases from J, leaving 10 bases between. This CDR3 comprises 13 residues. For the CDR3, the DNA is TGTGCCAGTAGCGGGAGAGGATACAATGAGCAGTTCTTC. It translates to CASSGRGYNEQFF.

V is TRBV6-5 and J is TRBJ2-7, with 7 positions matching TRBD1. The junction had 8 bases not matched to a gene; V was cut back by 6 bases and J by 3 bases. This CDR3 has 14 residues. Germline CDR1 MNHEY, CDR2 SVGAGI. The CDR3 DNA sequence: TGTGCCAGCAGCCGACAGGGTTCAGTCTACGAGCAGTACTTC. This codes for CASSRQGSVYEQYF.

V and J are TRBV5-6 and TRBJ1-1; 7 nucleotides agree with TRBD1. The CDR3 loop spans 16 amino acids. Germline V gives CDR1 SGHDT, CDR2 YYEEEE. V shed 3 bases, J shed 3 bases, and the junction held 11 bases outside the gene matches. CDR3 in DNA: TGTGCCAGCAGCTCTCTCAGGGACAGCAAGTACACTGAAGCTTTCTTT. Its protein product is CASSSLRDSKYTEAFF.

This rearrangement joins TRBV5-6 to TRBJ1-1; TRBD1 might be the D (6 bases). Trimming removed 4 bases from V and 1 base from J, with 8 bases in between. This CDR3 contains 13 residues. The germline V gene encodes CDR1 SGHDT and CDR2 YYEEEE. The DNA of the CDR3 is TGTGCCAGCAGCGTGGACAGGAACACTGAAGCTTTCTTT. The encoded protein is CASSVDRNTEAFF.

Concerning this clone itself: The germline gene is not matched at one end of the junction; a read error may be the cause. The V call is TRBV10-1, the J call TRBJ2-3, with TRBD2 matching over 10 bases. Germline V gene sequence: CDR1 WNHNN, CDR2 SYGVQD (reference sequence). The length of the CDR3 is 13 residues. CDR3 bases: TGCGCCAGCAGTGAGTCGGAAGGACTAGCGGTGAATTTT. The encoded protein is CASSESEGLAVNF.